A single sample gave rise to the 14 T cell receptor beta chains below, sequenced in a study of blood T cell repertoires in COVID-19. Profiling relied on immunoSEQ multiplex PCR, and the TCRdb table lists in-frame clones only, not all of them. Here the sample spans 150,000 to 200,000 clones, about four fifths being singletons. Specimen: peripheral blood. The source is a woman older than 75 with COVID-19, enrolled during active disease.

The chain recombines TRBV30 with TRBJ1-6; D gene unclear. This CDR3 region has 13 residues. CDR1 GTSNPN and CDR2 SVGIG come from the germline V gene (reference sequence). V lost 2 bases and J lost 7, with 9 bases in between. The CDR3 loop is CAWSIPGNSPLHF. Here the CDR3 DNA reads TGTGCCTGGAGTATACCGGGGAATTCACCCCTCCACTTT.

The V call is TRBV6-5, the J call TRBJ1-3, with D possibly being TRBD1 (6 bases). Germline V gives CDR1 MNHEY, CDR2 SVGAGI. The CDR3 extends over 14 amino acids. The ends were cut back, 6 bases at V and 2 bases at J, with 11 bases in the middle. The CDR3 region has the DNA TGTGCCAGCAGGAACAGGGTGACTGGAAACACCATATATTTT. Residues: CASRNRVTGNTIYF.

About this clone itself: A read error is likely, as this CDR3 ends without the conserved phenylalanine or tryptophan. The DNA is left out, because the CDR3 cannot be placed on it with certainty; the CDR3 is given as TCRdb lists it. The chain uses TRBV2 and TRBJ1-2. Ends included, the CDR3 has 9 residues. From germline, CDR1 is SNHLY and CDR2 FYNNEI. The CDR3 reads CASSAFEPL.

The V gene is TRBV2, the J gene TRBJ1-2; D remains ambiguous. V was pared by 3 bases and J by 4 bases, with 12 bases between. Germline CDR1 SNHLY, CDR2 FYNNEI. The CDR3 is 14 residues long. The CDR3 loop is CASSEWQAAYGYTF. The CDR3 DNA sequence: TGTGCCAGCAGTGAGTGGCAGGCCGCCTATGGCTACACCTTC.

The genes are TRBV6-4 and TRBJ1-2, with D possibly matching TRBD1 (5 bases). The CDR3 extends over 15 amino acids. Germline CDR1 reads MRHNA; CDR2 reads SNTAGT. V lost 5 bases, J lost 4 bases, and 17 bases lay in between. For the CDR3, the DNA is TGTGCCAGCAGTAACGGTCAGGGTGCTGGCTATGGCTACACCTTC. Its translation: CASSNGQGAGYGYTF.

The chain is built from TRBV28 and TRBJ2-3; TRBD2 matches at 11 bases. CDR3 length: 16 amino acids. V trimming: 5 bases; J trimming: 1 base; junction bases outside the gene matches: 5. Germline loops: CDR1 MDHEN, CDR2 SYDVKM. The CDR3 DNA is TGTGCCAGCAGTGCACCGGGACTAGCGGGCACAGATACGCAGTATTTT. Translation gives CASSAPGLAGTDTQYF.

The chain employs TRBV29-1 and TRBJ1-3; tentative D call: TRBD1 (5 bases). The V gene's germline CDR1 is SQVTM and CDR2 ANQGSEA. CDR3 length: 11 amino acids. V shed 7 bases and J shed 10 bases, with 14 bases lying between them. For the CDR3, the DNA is TGCAGCGGAGAAGAAGGGGAAACCATATATTTT. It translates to CSGEEGETIYF.

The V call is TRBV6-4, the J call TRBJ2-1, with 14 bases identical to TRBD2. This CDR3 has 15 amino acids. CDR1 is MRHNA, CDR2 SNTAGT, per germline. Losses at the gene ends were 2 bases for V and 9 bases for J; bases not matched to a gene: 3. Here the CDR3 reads CASSDHGTSGGEQFF. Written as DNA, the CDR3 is TGTGCCAGCAGTGACCATGGGACTAGCGGGGGTGAGCAGTTCTTC.

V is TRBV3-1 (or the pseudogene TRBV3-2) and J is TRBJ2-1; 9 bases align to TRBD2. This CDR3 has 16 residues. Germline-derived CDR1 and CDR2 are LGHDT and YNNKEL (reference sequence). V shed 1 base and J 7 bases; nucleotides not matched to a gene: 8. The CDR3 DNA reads TGTGCCAGCAGCCAAGTAGCGGGAGCGTCGGGGAATGAGCAGTTCTTC. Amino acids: CASSQVAGASGNEQFF.

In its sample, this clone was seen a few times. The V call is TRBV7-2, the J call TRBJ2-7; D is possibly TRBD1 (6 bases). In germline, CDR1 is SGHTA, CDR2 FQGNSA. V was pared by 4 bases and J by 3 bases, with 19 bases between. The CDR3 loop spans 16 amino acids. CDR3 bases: TGTGCCAGCAGCTCGCCGGGTGGGGGCGCTCACTACGAGCAGTACTTC. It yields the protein CASSSPGGGAHYEQYF.

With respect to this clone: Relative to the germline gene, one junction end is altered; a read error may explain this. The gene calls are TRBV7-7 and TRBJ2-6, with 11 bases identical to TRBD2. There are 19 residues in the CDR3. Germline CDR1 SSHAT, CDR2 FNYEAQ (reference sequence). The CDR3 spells CASSTPGLADISGANVLTF. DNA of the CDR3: TGTGCTAGCAGCACACCGGGACTAGCGGATATCTCTGGGGCCAACGTCCTGACTTTC.

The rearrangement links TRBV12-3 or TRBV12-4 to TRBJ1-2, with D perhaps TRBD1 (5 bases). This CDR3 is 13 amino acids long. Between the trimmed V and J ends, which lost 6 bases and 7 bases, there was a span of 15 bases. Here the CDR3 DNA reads TGTGCCAGCAGAGCCTTAGACAGACTTGGCTACACCTTC. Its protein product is CASRALDRLGYTF.

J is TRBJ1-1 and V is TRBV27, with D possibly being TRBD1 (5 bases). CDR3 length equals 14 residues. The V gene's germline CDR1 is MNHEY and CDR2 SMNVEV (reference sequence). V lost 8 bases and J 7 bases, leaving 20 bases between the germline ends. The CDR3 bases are TGTGCCAGCTCCATAGGGCCCGTCGGGGGTGAAGCTTTCTTT. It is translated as CASSIGPVGGEAFF.

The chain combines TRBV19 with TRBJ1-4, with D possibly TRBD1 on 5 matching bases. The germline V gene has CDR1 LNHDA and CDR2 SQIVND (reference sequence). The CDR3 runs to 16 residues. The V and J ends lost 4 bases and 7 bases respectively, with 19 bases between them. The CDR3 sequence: CASSRTGRGGAEKLFF. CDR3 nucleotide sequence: TGTGCCAGTAGTAGGACCGGGAGGGGAGGAGCTGAAAAACTGTTTTTT.